These T cell receptor beta chains were read from a single sample in a study of T cells after posttransplantation cyclophosphamide. Generated by immunoSEQ multiplex PCR, the TCRdb table keeps only in-frame clones and is missing some. Altogether approximately 40,000 clones were found in the sample, and no singletons occur. The sample consisted of PBMCs. The receptors derive from a man aged 35 to 55 in good health, CMV-negative, and a related stem cell transplant donor. Each CDR3 is given without its conserved first and last residue.

v_gene: TRBV5-6; j_gene: TRBJ1-1; CDR3aa: ARGRAHASTGIGTEAF
v_gene: TRBV5-1; j_gene: TRBJ2-2; CDR3aa: ASSYGLQRNTGELF
v_gene: TRBV5-1; j_gene: TRBJ2-2; CDR3aa: ASSSDRAMLTFANTGELF
v_gene: TRBV9; j_gene: TRBJ1-4; CDR3aa: ASSEALGTATNFEKLF
v_gene: TRBV10-3; j_gene: TRBJ2-1; CDR3aa: AISQYNEQF
v_gene: TRBV11-2; j_gene: TRBJ2-3; CDR3aa: ASSLVSGGGTDTQY
v_gene: TRBV18; j_gene: TRBJ1-2; CDR3aa: ASSPPGTGMNYGYT
v_gene: TRBV13; j_gene: TRBJ1-1; CDR3aa: ASSFTGVSTEAF
v_gene: TRBV5-1; j_gene: TRBJ2-5; CDR3aa: ASSLVGGVGGETQY
v_gene: TRBV25-1; j_gene: TRBJ2-7; CDR3aa: ASSTGVYYEQY
v_gene: TRBV27; j_gene: TRBJ2-7; CDR3aa: ASSLSTVLTGEYEQY
v_gene: TRBV29-1; j_gene: TRBJ2-7; CDR3aa: SVEGYRVGSYEQY
v_gene: TRBV7-6; j_gene: TRBJ2-5; CDR3aa: ASSLIAGVRETQY
v_gene: TRBV7-2; j_gene: TRBJ2-3; CDR3aa: ASSLNGRPDTQY